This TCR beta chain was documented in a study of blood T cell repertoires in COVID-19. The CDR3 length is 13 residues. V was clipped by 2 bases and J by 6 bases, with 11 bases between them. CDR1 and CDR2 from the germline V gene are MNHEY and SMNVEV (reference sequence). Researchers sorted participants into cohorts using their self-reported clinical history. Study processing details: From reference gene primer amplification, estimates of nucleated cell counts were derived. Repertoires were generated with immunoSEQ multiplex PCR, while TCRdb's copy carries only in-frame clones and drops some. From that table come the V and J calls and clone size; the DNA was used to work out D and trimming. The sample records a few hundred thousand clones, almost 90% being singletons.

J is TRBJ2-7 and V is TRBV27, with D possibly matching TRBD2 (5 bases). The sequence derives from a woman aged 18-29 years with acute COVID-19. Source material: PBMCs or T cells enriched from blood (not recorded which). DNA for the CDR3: TGTGCCAGCAGTTTAGAGGCAGGAGGCGAGCAGTACTTC. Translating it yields CASSLEAGGEQYF.